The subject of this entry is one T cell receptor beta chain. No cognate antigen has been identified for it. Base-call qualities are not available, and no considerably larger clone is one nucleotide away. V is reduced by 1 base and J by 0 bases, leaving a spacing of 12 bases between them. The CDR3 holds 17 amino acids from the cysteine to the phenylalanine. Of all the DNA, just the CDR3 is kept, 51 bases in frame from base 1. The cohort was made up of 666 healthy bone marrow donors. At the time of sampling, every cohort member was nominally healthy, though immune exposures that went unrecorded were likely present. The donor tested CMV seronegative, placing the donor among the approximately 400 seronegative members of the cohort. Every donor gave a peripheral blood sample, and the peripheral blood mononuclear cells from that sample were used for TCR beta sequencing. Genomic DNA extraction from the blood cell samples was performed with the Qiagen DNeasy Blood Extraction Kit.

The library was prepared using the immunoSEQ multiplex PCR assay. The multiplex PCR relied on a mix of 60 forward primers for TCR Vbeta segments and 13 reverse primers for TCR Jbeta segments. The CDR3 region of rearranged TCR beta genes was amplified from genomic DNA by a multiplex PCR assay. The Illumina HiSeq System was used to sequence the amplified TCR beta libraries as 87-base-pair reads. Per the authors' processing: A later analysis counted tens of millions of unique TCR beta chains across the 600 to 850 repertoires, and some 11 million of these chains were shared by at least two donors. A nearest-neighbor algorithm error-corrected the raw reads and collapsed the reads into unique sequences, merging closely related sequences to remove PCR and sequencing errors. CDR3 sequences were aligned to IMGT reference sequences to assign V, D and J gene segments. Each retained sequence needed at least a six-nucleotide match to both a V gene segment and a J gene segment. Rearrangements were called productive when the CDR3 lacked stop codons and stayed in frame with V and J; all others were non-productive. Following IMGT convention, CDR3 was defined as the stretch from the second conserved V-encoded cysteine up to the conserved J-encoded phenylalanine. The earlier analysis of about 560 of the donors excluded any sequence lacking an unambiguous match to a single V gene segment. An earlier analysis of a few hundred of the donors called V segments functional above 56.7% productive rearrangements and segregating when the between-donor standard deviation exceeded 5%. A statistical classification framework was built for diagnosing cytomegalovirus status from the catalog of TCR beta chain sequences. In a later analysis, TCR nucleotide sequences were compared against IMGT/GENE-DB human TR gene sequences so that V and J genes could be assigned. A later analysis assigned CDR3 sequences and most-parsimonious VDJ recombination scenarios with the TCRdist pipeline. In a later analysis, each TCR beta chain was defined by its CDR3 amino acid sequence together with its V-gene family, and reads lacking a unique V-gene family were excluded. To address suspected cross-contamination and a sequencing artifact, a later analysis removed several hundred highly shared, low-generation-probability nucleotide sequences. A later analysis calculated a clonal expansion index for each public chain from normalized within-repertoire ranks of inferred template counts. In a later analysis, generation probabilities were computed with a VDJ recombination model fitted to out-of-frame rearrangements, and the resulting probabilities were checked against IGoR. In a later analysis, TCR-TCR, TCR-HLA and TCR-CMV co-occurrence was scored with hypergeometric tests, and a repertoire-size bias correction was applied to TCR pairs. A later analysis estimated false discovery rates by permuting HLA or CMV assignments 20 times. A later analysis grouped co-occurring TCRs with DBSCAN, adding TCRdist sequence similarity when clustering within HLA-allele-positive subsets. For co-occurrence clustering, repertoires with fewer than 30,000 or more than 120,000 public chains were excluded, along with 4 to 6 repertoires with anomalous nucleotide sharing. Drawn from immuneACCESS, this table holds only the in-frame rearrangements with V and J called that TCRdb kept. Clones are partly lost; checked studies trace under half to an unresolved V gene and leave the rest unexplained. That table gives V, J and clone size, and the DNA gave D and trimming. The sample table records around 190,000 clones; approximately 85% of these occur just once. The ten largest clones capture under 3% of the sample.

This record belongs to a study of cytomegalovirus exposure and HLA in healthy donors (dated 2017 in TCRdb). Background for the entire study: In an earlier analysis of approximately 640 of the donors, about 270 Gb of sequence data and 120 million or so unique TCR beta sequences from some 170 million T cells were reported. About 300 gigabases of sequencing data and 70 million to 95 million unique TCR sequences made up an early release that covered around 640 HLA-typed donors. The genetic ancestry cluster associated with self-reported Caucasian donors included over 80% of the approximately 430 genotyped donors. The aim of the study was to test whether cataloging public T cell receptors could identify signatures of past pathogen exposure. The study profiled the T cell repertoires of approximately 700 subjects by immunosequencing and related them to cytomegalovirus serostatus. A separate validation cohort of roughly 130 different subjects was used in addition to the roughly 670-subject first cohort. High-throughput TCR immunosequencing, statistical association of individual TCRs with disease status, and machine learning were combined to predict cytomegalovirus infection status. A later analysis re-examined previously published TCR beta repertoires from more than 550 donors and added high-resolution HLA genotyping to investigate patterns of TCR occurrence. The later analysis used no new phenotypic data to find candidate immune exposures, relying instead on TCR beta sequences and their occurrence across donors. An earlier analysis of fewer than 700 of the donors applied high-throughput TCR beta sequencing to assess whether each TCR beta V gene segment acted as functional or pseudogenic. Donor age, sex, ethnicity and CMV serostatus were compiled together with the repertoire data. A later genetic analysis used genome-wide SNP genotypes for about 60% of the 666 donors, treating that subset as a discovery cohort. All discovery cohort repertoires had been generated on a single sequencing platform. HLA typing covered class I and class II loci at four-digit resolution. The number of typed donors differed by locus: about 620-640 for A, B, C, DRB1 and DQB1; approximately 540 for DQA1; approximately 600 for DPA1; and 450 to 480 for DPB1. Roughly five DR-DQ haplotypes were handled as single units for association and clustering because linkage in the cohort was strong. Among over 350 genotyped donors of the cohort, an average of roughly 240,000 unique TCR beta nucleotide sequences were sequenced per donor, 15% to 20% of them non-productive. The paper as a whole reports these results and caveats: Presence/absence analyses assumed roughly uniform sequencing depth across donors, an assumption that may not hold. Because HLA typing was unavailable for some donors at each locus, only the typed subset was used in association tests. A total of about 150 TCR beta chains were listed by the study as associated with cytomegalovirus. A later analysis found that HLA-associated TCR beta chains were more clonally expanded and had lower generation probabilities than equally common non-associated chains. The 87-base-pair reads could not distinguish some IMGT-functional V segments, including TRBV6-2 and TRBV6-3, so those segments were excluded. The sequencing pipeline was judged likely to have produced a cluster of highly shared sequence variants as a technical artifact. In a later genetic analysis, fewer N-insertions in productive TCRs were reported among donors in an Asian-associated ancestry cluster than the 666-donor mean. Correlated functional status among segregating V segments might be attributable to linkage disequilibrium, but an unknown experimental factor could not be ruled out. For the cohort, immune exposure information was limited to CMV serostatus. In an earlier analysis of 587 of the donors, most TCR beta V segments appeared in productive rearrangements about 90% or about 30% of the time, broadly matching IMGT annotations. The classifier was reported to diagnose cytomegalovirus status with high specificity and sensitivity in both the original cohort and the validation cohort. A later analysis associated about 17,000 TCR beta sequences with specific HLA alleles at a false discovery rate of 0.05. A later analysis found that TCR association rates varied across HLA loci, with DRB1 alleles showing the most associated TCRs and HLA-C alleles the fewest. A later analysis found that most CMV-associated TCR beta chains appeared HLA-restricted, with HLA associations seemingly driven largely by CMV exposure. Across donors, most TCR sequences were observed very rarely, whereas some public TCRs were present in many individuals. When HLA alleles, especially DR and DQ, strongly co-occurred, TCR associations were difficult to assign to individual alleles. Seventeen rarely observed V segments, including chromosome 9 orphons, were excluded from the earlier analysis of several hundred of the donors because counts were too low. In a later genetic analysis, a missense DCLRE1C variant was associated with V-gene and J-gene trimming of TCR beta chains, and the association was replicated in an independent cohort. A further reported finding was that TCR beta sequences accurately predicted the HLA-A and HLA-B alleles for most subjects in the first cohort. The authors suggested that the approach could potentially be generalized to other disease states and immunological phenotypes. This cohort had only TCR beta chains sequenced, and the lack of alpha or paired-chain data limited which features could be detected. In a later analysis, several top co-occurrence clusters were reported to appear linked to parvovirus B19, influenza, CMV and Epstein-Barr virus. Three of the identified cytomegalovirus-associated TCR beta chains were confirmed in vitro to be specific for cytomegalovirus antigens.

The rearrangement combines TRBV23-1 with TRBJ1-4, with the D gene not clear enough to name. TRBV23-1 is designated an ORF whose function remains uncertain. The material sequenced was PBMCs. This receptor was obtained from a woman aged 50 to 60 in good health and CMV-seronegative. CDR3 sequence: CASSQYCGPATNEKLFF. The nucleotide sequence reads TGCGCCAGCAGTCAATATTGTGGGCCTGCAACTAATGAAAAACTGTTTTTT.